The 2 T cell receptor beta chains in this list originate from one sample, sequenced in a study of CD8+ T cells in alopecia areata. Treatment described: oral pan-JAK inhibitor, 5-10 mg twice daily. In each case, RNA was isolated and then reverse transcribed into cDNA as the sequencing template. Produced via immunoSEQ multiplex PCR; TCRdb's table is partial and in-frame only. Of 35,000 to 50,000 clones in the sample, roughly 65% were seen once. This material consisted of CD8+ T cells sorted from blood, taken at week 4, from a patient treated with tofacitinib. The receptor source for this set is a human donor with alopecia areata.

A note on this clone: At one end the junction does not follow the germline gene, possibly because of a read error. V usage is TRBV29-1 and J usage is TRBJ2-4, with unresolved D. This CDR3 spans 16 amino acids. Germline V lookup: CDR1 SQVTM, CDR2 ANQGSEA. The CDR3 reads CSVEETASLAKNIQHF. Here the CDR3 DNA reads TGCAGCGTTGAAGAGACTGCCTCGTTAGCCAAAAACATTCAGCACTTC. The full variable domain, completed using reference TRBV29-1 and TRBJ2-4, is SAVISQKPSRDICQRGTSLTIQCQVDSQVTMMFWYRQQPGQSLTLIATANQGSEATYESGFVIDKFPISRPNLTFSTLTVSNMSPEDSSIYLCSVEETASLAKNIQHFGAGTRLSVL.

This clone has more than one count but fewer than ten. V is TRBV29-1 and J is TRBJ2-1, with D possibly TRBD2 on 5 matching bases. Germline V gene sequence: CDR1 SQVTM, CDR2 ANQGSEA. Trimming removed 5 bases at V and 0 bases at J, with 14 bases between. The CDR3 consists of 15 residues. The CDR3 DNA follows: TGCAGCGTTAGAGGTAGAGACTACTCCTACAATGAGCAGTTCTTC. Protein sequence: CSVRGRDYSYNEQFF.